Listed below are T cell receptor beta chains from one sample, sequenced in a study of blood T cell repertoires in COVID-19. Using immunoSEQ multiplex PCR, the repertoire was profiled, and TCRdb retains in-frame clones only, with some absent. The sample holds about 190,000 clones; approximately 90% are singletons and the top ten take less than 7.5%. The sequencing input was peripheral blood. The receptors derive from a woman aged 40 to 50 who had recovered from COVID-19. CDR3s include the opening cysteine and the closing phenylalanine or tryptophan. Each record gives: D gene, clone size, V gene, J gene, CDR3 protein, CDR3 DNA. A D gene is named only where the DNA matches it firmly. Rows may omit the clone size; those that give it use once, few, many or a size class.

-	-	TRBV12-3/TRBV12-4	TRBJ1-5	CASSDRTNQPQHF	TGTGCCAGCAGTGACAGGACCAATCAGCCCCAGCATTTT
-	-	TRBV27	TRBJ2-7	CASSFGLHYEQYF	TGTGCCAGCAGTTTTGGGCTGCACTACGAGCAGTACTTC
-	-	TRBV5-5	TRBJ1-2	CASSLAIRGDGYTF	TGTGCCAGCAGCTTGGCAATAAGGGGTGATGGCTACACCTTC
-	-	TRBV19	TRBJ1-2	CASSIDLDYWKTNYGYTF	TGTGCCAGTAGTATAGATCTGGACTATTGGAAGACAAACTATGGCTACACCTTC
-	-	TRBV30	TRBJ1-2	CAWGDRNYGYTF	TGTGCCTGGGGTGACAGGAACTATGGCTACACCTTC
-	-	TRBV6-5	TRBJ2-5	CATSWEAKKTQYF	TGTGCCACCTCCTGGGAGGCGAAGAAGACCCAGTACTTC
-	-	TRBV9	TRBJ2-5	CASSVTLAETQYF	TGTGCCAGCAGCGTTACGCTGGCCGAGACCCAGTACTTC
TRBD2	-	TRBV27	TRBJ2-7	CASSPLAVYEQYF	TGTGCCAGCAGCCCTCTAGCGGTCTACGAGCAGTACTTC
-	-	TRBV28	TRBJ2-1	CASSPSKRARGPFF	TGTGCCAGCAGTCCGAGTAAGCGGGCTCGAGGTCCGTTCTTC
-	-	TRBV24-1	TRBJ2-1	CATSDTRTAYLNEQFF	TGTGCCACCAGTGATACCCGGACAGCGTACCTCAATGAGCAGTTCTTC
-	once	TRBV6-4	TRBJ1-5	CASSPRPGQPQHF	TGTGCCAGCAGCCCCAGGCCTGGTCAGCCCCAGCATTTT
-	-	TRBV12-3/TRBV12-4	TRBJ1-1	CASRAPGNTEAFF	TGTGCCAGCAGGGCGCCGGGGAACACTGAAGCTTTCTTT
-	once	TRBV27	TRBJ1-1	CATWAPGQDTEAFF	TGTGCCACCTGGGCCCCCGGCCAGGACACTGAAGCTTTCTTT
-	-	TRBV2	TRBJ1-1	CASTQGLPGRGEAFF	TGTGCCAGCACCCAGGGGCTCCCGGGGAGAGGTGAAGCTTTCTTT